Each of the 21 T cell receptor beta chains below was sequenced from the same sample in a study of T cells in Graves' hyperthyroidism and ophthalmopathy. TCR beta CDR3 region amplification was performed from RNA transcripts. First-round RT-PCR targeting the TCR CDR3 was performed with the HTBI primer set. TCRdb passed the multiplex PCR reads through MiXCR, listing each CDR3 protein once. The table has around 340,000 distinct CDR3 sequences, about 15% seen once. Source material: blood. The receptors were gathered from a woman in her twenties or thirties with Graves' hyperthyroidism.

This clonotype has only a few counts. The chain employs TRBV20-1 and TRBJ2-5, with 9 positions matching TRBD2. Germline V CDR1 and CDR2: DFQATT, SNEGSKA (reference sequence). CDR3 length equals 13 residues. J lost 5 bases, V lost 6 bases, and 7 bases had no gene match. CDR3 residues: CSARSGSGETQYF. CDR3 coding DNA: TGCAGTGCCCGTAGCGGGAGTGGTGAGACCCAGTACTTC.

Comment on this clonotype: A much larger clonotype is one base distant, so this may be a read error. The V call is TRBV20-1, the J call TRBJ2-7; TRBD2 matches at 7 bases. Germline-derived CDR1 and CDR2 are DFQATT and SNEGSKA (reference sequence). Trimming at V came to 0 bases and at J to 5 bases, leaving 19 bases not matched to a gene. This CDR3 has 18 amino acids. CDR3 amino acids: CSARDQENVGGRAHEQYF. The CDR3, as DNA: TGCAGTGCTAGAGATCAAGAAAATGTAGGAGGGAGGGCCCACGAGCAGTACTTC.

The chain combines TRBV3-1 with TRBJ2-2; D unresolved. CDR1 is LGHDT, CDR2 YNNKEL, per germline (reference sequence). V lost 1 base, J lost 6 bases, and 6 bases lay in between. The length of the CDR3 is 13 residues. CDR3 residues: CASSQVAAGELFF. Here the CDR3 DNA reads TGTGCCAGCAGCCAAGTGGCAGCCGGGGAGCTGTTTTTT.

This clonotype was recorded many times. The CDR3 here is CASSSRAIHEQYF. CDR3 DNA: TGTGCCAGCAGTTCCCGGGCTATCCACGAGCAGTACTTC. V usage is TRBV28 and J usage is TRBJ2-7; unclear D gene. With 4 bases removed from V and 5 bases from J, the gap between germline ends came to 12 bases. CDR3 length equals 13 residues. Germline lookup yields CDR1 MDHEN and CDR2 SYDVKM.

V gene TRBV7-9 combines with J gene TRBJ2-7, with D possibly TRBD2 on 6 matching bases. Deletions cut 0 bases from V and 3 bases from J, with 12 bases between. This CDR3 region has 15 residues. Germline assignment: CDR1 SEHNR and CDR2 FQNEAQ (reference sequence). The CDR3 loop reads CASSLARGGIYEQYF. The DNA for the CDR3 is TGTGCCAGCAGCTTAGCGAGAGGAGGGATCTACGAGCAGTACTTC.

This clonotype has more than one count but fewer than ten. The chain has TRBV20-1 and TRBJ2-3; 8 bases are a match to TRBD2. CDR3 size: 13 residues. Losses at the gene ends were 3 bases for V and 3 bases for J; bases not matched to a gene: 2. The germline gives CDR1 DFQATT, CDR2 SNEGSKA (reference sequence). The CDR3 bases are TGCAGTGCTAGCGGGAGGGCGACAGATACGCAGTATTTT. Protein product: CSASGRATDTQYF.

This clonotype was seen ten or more times. The chain links TRBV10-3 to TRBJ2-7; 13 bases are shared with TRBD2. This CDR3 has 19 residues. Germline trimming cut 4 bases from V and 4 bases from J; bases unmatched to any gene: 16. Germline V lookup: CDR1 ENHRY, CDR2 SYGVKD. CDR3 amino acids: CAISGAEKGTSGITYEQYF. CDR3 bases: TGTGCCATCAGTGGGGCGGAAAAGGGGACTAGCGGGATTACTTACGAGCAGTACTTC.

V usage is TRBV11-2 and J usage is TRBJ2-7, with unresolved D. The V gene lost 4 bases and the J gene lost 3 bases, with 13 bases spanning the gap. The germline V gene encodes CDR1 SGHAT and CDR2 FQNNGV. The CDR3 is made up of 14 amino acids. The CDR3 nucleotides read TGTGCCAGCAGCTACTCAGGAGCTAGCTACGAGCAGTACTTC. The encoded protein is CASSYSGASYEQYF.

The chain has TRBV20-1 and TRBJ2-6; D unclear. V was trimmed by 5 bases and J by 0 bases, leaving 8 bases between them. There are 14 residues in the CDR3. The germline V gene has CDR1 DFQATT and CDR2 SNEGSKA (reference sequence). CDR3 protein: CSAYLSSGANVLTF. The CDR3 coding sequence is TGCAGTGCTTACCTGAGCTCTGGGGCCAACGTCCTGACTTTC.

The V call is TRBV6-2 or TRBV6-3, the J call TRBJ2-7; 8 bases match TRBD1. This CDR3 has 14 residues. CDR1 and CDR2 (germline): MNHEY, SVGEGT. The trim removed 2 bases at V and 5 bases at J, leaving 5 bases unmatched. In DNA form, the CDR3 reads TGTGCCAGCAGTTACCGGACAGGGAACAACGAGCAGTACTTC. As protein: CASSYRTGNNEQYF.

At least ten counts were recorded for this clonotype. The chain uses TRBV12-3 or TRBV12-4 and TRBJ2-1; 9 bases line up with TRBD2. The CDR3 runs 16 residues. Trimming at V came to 5 bases and at J to 1 base, leaving 6 bases not matched to a gene. CDR3 sequence reads: CASSPDSGSSYNEQFF. The CDR3 nucleotides are TGTGCCAGCAGTCCAGATAGCGGGAGTTCCTACAATGAGCAGTTCTTC.

The rearrangement joins TRBV5-1 to TRBJ2-7; weak D call: TRBD1 (5 bases). The V end was cut by 0 bases, the J end by 5 bases, with 15 bases between. Germline V gives CDR1 SGHRS, CDR2 YFSETQ. The CDR3 is 15 residues long. The CDR3 sequence is CASSLGREWMNEQYF. CDR3 DNA sequence: TGCGCCAGCAGCTTGGGCAGGGAATGGATGAACGAGCAGTACTTC.

This clonotype came up many times. V is TRBV12-3 or TRBV12-4 and J is TRBJ1-1; D is possibly TRBD1 (5 bases). V was cut by 3 bases and J by 4 bases, with 12 bases left in between. This CDR3 comprises 14 residues. CDR3 protein: CASSFRGQSTEAFF. CDR3 nucleotides: TGTGCCAGCAGTTTCCGGGGCCAGAGCACTGAAGCTTTCTTT.

This clonotype was counted many times. The rearrangement joins TRBV11-3 to TRBJ2-1; D not resolved. Germline V gene lookup returns CDR1 SGHNT and CDR2 YENEEA. This CDR3 is built from 12 residues. V lost 5 bases to trimming and J lost 3 bases, with 5 bases between them. DNA of the CDR3: TGTGCCAGCAGCCCCGACTACAATGAGCAGTTCTTC. This translates into CASSPDYNEQFF.

This clonotype was detected a few times. The gene calls are TRBV25-1 and TRBJ1-4, with a weak D call TRBD1 (5 bases). Germline CDR1 reads MGHDK; CDR2 reads SYGVNS. V was pared by 4 bases and J by 10 bases, with 10 bases between. The CDR3 is made up of 12 amino acids. In DNA form, the CDR3 reads TGTGCCAGCAGTGGAGGGACCGGAAAACTGTTTTTT. Protein: CASSGGTGKLFF.

The CDR3 reads CASSLAGGGTDGYTF. The CDR3 DNA follows: TGTGCCAGCAGCTTGGCCGGGGGAGGTACGGATGGCTACACCTTC. The genes are TRBV5-5 and TRBJ1-2, with D maybe TRBD1 (5 bases). V gave up 0 bases and J gave up 6 bases, with 15 bases separating them. Looked up from germline, CDR1 is SGHKS and CDR2 is YYEKEE (reference sequence). This CDR3 has 15 residues.

This clonotype was seen a few times. The rearrangement joins TRBV7-2 to TRBJ2-5; 7 bases align to TRBD1. The length of the CDR3 is 13 residues. CDR1 SGHTA and CDR2 FQGNSA come from the germline V gene. V lost 5 bases and J lost 7; bases outside the gene matches: 7. The CDR3 sequence: CASSPGQMGTQYF. The DNA for the CDR3 is TGTGCCAGCAGCCCGGGACAGATGGGGACCCAGTACTTC.

The table lists this clonotype with a few counts. This may arise from a read error, as a much more abundant clone is one base away. The chain links TRBV6-2 or TRBV6-3 to TRBJ2-5; 7 nucleotides line up with TRBD1. The CDR3 is 13 residues long. Germline V gene lookup returns CDR1 MNHEY and CDR2 SVGEGT. CDR3 residues: CAGSLTGKETQYF. As DNA, the CDR3 is TGTGCCGGCAGCCTGACAGGGAAAGAGACCCAGTACTTC.

This chain uses TRBV6-2 or TRBV6-3 with TRBJ2-1; D might be TRBD2 (7 bases). Looked up from germline, CDR1 is MNHEY and CDR2 is SVGEGT. The CDR3 is made up of 14 amino acids. V lost 6 bases to trimming and J lost 2 bases, with 11 bases between them. The CDR3 region has the DNA TGTGCCAGCAGAGGGGGGGTCGCCTACAATGAGCAGTTCTTC. It yields the protein CASRGGVAYNEQFF.

The CDR3 here is CSASLPGPQGNEQFF. The DNA for the CDR3 is TGCAGTGCTAGCTTACCGGGCCCCCAAGGTAATGAGCAGTTCTTC. The V call is TRBV20-1, the J call TRBJ2-1, with D unclear. V shed 3 bases and J shed 7 bases, with 19 bases lying between them. Germline CDR1 is DFQATT and CDR2 is SNEGSKA (reference sequence). This CDR3 is 15 amino acids long.

This clonotype was seen many times. This chain links TRBV7-8 with TRBJ2-7; 8 bases are a match to TRBD2. The CDR3 is 14 residues long. J gave up 6 bases and V 2 bases, and 6 bases lay outside the gene matches. CDR1 is SGHVS and CDR2 is FQNEAQ in the germline V gene. CDR3 sequence reads: CASSLSGRASEQYF. The CDR3 DNA reads TGTGCCAGCAGCTTATCCGGGAGGGCTAGCGAGCAGTACTTC.